The T cell receptor (beta chain) described here comes from a study of blood T cell repertoires in COVID-19. The wider study: T cells, B-cell-depleted T cells, or PBMCs provided the cDNA or gDNA that served as material.

Trimming at V came to 6 bases and at J to 4 bases, leaving 6 bases not matched to a gene. The germline V gene has CDR1 MNHEY and CDR2 SVGEGT. The CDR3 extends over 14 amino acids. The authors' processing: Reference gene primer amplification gave nucleated cell count estimates. Data came from immunoSEQ multiplex PCR; TCRdb stores just in-frame clones and leaves some out. V, J and clone size are taken as reported in that table, and D and trimming were inferred from the DNA itself. The profile covers roughly 380,000 clones, with about 91% appearing a single time and 1.5% to 1.7% taken by the ten largest.

The clonotype was recovered from a woman between 35 and 50 years old with COVID-19, enrolled during active disease. The V gene is TRBV6-2 or TRBV6-3, the J gene TRBJ1-2; 9 bases are shared with TRBD1. Sequencing was done on a sample of peripheral blood. The CDR3 nucleotides read TGTGCCAGCAGCCTCGGACAGGGGAGCTATGGCTACACCTTC. This encodes CASSLGQGSYGYTF.